The TCR beta chain under discussion was sequenced for a study of blood T cell repertoires in COVID-19. Across the whole study: Researchers got acute and convalescent COVID-19 samples from the United States, Italy and Spain. PBMCs, B-cell-depleted T cells, or T cells were the source of the cDNA or gDNA that made up the material.

Authors' methods: Estimates of nucleated cell counts were drawn from the amplification of reference gene primers. Clones were read by immunoSEQ multiplex PCR, and TCRdb kept only the in-frame ones, dropping some. Clone size and the V and J calls come from that table; the DNA yielded D and trimming. The sample holds about 55,000 clones, 90% seen once. V shed 0 bases and J 4 bases; nucleotides not matched to a gene: 3. The CDR3 is 15 residues long. Per the germline V gene, CDR1 is SGHNT and CDR2 is YYREEE (reference sequence). The chain combines TRBV5-4 with TRBJ1-3, with 8 bases lining up with TRBD1. The sample comprised peripheral blood. The receptor was isolated from a man older than 75 with acute or convalescent COVID-19. The chain's CDR3 is CASSLARGPGNTIYF. The CDR3 nucleotides read TGTGCCAGCAGCTTGGCCAGGGGGCCAGGAAACACCATATATTTT.